This TCR beta chain was sequenced during a study of blood T cell repertoires in COVID-19. Study-level background: COVID-19 samples from acute and convalescent phases originated in the United States, Italy and Spain.

CDR3 length equals 15 residues. J was trimmed by 6 bases and V by 2 bases; bases with no gene match: 8. Germline V gives CDR1 SGHRS, CDR2 YFSETQ. The protocol was immunoSEQ multiplex PCR, while the TCRdb copy is restricted to in-frame clones and leaves out a portion. The sample shows over 60,000 clones, approximately 84% of them seen only once. The sequence came from a human donor in a cohort sampled during active COVID-19. The V and J genes are TRBV5-1 and TRBJ1-5; TRBD1 matches at 7 bases. Input material: peripheral blood. This chain's CDR3 is CASSLGTGVGQPQHF. Written as DNA, the CDR3 is TGCGCCAGCAGCTTAGGTACAGGGGTCGGTCAGCCCCAGCATTTT. Drawing the rest from reference TRBV5-1 and TRBJ1-5, the complete variable domain is KAGVTQTPRYLIKTRGQQVTLSCSPISGHRSVSWYQQTPGQGLQFLFEYFSETQRNKGNFPGRFSGRQFSNSRSEMNVSTLELGDSALYLCASSLGTGVGQPQHFGDGTRLSIL.